The T cell receptor (beta chain) described here comes from a study of cytomegalovirus exposure and HLA in healthy donors. This CDR3 spans 14 amino acids. The germline V gene encodes CDR1 SGHTA and CDR2 FQGNSA. This clone came up once. One end of the junction does not line up with germline, which may come from a read error. In the PCR, 60 Vbeta and 13 Jbeta primers were used. Data came from immunoSEQ multiplex PCR; TCRdb stores just in-frame clones and leaves some out. The repertoire has about 190,000 clones, roughly 68% of them found once; the top ten carry 1.5% to 2%. This chain links TRBV7-2 with TRBJ1-1; 7 bases agree with TRBD1. This sequence was found in a woman in her thirties in good health and CMV-seronegative. The sample comprised PBMCs. The CDR3 bases are TGTGCCAGCAGCTTAGTAGGGGGCCCAACTGAAACTTTCTTT. Protein product: CASSLVGGPTETFF.